This T cell receptor (beta chain) was obtained from a study of blood T cell repertoires in COVID-19. CDR1 is PRHDT, CDR2 FYEKMQ, per germline (reference sequence). Between the trimmed V and J ends, which lost 5 bases and 0 bases, there was a span of 16 bases. This CDR3 contains 16 residues. The protocol was immunoSEQ multiplex PCR, while the TCRdb copy is restricted to in-frame clones and leaves out a portion. The sample has some 21,000 clones; approximately 86% are singletons. The sample consisted of peripheral blood. This clonotype originated in a human donor with acute or convalescent COVID-19. The donor label of this sample is uncertain. The chain carries TRBV13 and TRBJ2-5; a possible D gene is TRBD2 (6 bases). The CDR3 nucleotides are TGTGCCAGCAGCCAGGCATTTCGCGGGGACCAAGAGACCCAGTACTTC. Translation: CASSQAFRGDQETQYF. Using reference TRBV13 and TRBJ2-5 for the parts outside the CDR3, the full variable domain is AAGVIQSPRHLIKEKRETATLKCYPIPRHDTVYWYQQGPGQDPQFLISFYEKMQSDKGSIPDRFSAQQFSDYHSELNMSSLELGDSALYFCASSQAFRGDQETQYFGPGTRLLVL.